The source of this T cell receptor (beta chain) is a study of CD8+CD57+ T cells in acquired aplastic anemia. Overall study context: The sorted CD4+ and CD8+ cells yielded an average roughly 3 ug of DNA. Study outcomes and limitations: The number of CD8+ CDR3 sequences shared by patients and controls was fewer than 35.

V was pared by 3 bases and J by 8 bases, with 12 bases between. The CDR3 covers 14 residues. Germline V CDR1 and CDR2: SGDLS, YYNGEE. This clonotype has a count of ten or more. The antigen remains undetermined. For sequencing, patients were chosen who had shown expansion of CD8+CD57+ cells by flow cytometry. Genomic DNA, the template, was used for profiling of the TCR beta VDJ and CDR3. TCRdb reprocessed the reads with MiXCR, giving one entry per CDR3 protein. Of about 470,000 distinct CDR3 sequences listed, 25% to 40% are singletons. The receptor was isolated from a human donor with aplastic anemia. Material: sorted CD4+, CD8+, or CD8+CD57+ T cells (not recorded which) from PBMCs. The V gene is TRBV9, the J gene TRBJ1-6; D uncertain. CDR3 region: CASSGGFVDSPLHF. CDR3 DNA: TGTGCCAGCAGCGGAGGGTTTGTGGATTCACCCCTCCACTTT.